This T cell receptor (beta chain) was recorded in a study of beta chain features in type 1 diabetes. Only a few counts were recorded for this clone. What it binds is unknown. Study-wide findings and caveats: VDJ junctions from type 1 diabetes patients carried fewer insertions and larger deletions. A potential PCR bias toward shorter templates would be equal in patient and control samples. Across patients, naive, central memory and Treg TCRB repertoires exhibited apparently greater similarity than was observed across healthy donors. People with Type 1 diabetes carried modestly yet significantly shorter TCRB CDR3s in all four CD4+ subsets.

The V segment lost 3 bases and the J segment 1 base; nucleotides outside the gene matches: 2. There are 15 residues in the CDR3. Germline V CDR1 and CDR2: SGHTA, FQGTGA. Expressed TCRB transcripts were sequenced, since all the RNA that had been isolated was reverse transcribed. Data came from immunoSEQ multiplex PCR; TCRdb stores just in-frame clones and leaves some out. Of roughly 730,000 clones listed, 13% were seen once; the top ten hold 0.022%. This sequence joins TRBV7-3 and TRBJ2-3, with TRBD2 matching 9 bases. The specimen sequenced was naive CD4+ T cells from blood. The origin of this receptor is a man between 18 and 35 years old with type 1 diabetes. The CDR3: CASSFKRGGTDTQYF. The CDR3 region has the DNA TGTGCCAGCAGCTTCAAGCGGGGGGGCACAGATACGCAGTATTTT.